Detailed here is one T cell receptor beta chain. Per the authors' pipeline: Estimated nucleated cell counts came from reference gene primer amplification. Data came from immunoSEQ multiplex PCR; TCRdb stores just in-frame clones and leaves some out. The V and J calls and clone size are taken from that table; D and trimming were inferred from the DNA. The sample shows nearly 250,000 clones, roughly 82% of them seen only once. V was clipped by 7 bases and J by 3 bases, with 15 bases between them. The germline gives CDR1 SQVTM, CDR2 ANQGSEA. This CDR3 has 13 amino acids. These data are taken from a study of blood T cell repertoires in COVID-19.

The sequenced sample was PBMCs or T cells enriched from blood (not recorded which). The sequence was collected from a woman aged 45 to 65 who had recovered from COVID-19. This rearrangement joins TRBV29-1 to TRBJ1-2; D perhaps matches TRBD1 (5 bases). The CDR3 region has the DNA TGCAGCGCCCGCCCGGGGGGGGACTATGGCTACACCTTC. Protein: CSARPGGDYGYTF.